The TCR beta chain under discussion was sequenced for a study of T-cell memory formation after mild COVID-19. Trimming took off 0 bases at V and 11 bases at J, with 9 bases between the two ends. This CDR3 has 12 residues. Germline V lookup: CDR1 SGHRS, CDR2 YFSETQ. TCRdb redid the calling of the 5' RACE reads with MiXCR, one entry per CDR3 protein. This sample has tens of thousands of distinct CDR3 sequences, with roughly 12% found just once. The source of this sequence is a man younger than 30 who had mild COVID-19 (a few samples of this study predate the infection). Cell type and time point are not known. Input material: PBMCs or a T cell subset sorted from them (not recorded which). V is TRBV5-1 and J is TRBJ2-4; D remains ambiguous. The CDR3 DNA is TGCGCCAGCAGCTTGGATGGCCCACTTCAGTACTTC. It encodes CASSLDGPLQYF.